This entry features one TCR beta chain sequence. Antigen unknown. Other DNA sequences of this sample code for an identical CDR3. Terminally differentiated effector memory CD45RA+ cells were excluded from the naive CD8 cells, which were CD45RO-negative and positively selected for CCR7. The V end lost 3 bases, the J end lost 2 bases, and 7 bases lay between the germline ends. CDR3 length equals 13 residues. Germline V lookup: CDR1 LGHNA, CDR2 YSLEER. The authors ran the assay at deep level. The authors' processing: ImmunoSEQ only sent back junction sequences with no quality scores, so filtering was done differently. Repertoires were generated with immunoSEQ multiplex PCR, while TCRdb's copy carries only in-frame clones and drops some. Clone size and V and J calls were adopted from that table, with D and trimming inferred from the DNA. The data hold about 2.1 million clones, with roughly 95% observed a single time.

The data originate from a study of shared clonotypes between healthy human individuals. Findings and caveats of the study: For sorted subsets, rarefaction showed incomplete sequencing despite large depth. The four-donor shared clonotypes exceeded non-shared clonotypes in generation probability, with non-shared ones scoring lower.

This sequence was found in a man aged 18 to 29 in good health. Some clones in this sample may be carry-over from other donors' samples. The sequencing sample was made of naive CD8+ T cells from PBMCs. The chain joins TRBV4-3 to TRBJ2-5; the D gene is possibly TRBD2 (6 bases). The chain's CDR3 is CASSQGLQETQYF. In nucleotides, the CDR3 is TGCGCCAGCAGCCAGGGACTTCAAGAGACCCAGTACTTC.